This T cell receptor (beta chain) originates from a study of T cell responses to AZD1222 COVID-19 vaccine. Overall study: Second doses were pooled across both intervals (about 4 or about 12 weeks).

Sequencing used immunoSEQ multiplex PCR; TCRdb keeps in-frame clones, though not all of them. The sample has a few hundred thousand clones, 93% seen once. Germline loops: CDR1 SGHRS, CDR2 YFSETQ. V was shortened by 4 bases and J by 6 bases, with 13 bases between the two germline ends. CDR3 size: 13 residues. The gene calls are TRBV5-1 and TRBJ1-1; D possibly corresponds to TRBD1 (5 bases). The sequence came from an adult in good health. Material: peripheral blood, obtained on day 0 of AZD1222 vaccination. CDR3 DNA: TGCGCCAGCAGCGAGGGGACCAGCGCTGAAGCTTTCTTT. It translates to CASSEGTSAEAFF.